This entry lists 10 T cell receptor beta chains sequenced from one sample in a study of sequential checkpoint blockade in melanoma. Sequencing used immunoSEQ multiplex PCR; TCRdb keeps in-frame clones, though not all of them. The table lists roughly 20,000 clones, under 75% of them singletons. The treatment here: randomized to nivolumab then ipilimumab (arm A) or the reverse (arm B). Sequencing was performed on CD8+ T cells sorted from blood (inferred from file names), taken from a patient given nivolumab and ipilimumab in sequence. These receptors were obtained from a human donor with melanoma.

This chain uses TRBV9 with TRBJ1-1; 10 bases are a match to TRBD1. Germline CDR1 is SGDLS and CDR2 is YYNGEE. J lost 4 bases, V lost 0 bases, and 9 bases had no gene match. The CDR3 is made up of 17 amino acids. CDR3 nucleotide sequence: TGTGCCAGCAGCGTAGGAGGTTTGACAGGGGGCCGCACTGAAGCTTTCTTT. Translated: CASSVGGLTGGRTEAFF.

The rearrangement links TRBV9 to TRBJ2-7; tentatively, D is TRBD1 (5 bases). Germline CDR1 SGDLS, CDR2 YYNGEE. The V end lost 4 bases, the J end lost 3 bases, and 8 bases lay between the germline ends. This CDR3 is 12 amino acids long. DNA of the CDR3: TGTGCCAGCAGCCCCACAGGCTACGAGCAGTACTTC. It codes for CASSPTGYEQYF.

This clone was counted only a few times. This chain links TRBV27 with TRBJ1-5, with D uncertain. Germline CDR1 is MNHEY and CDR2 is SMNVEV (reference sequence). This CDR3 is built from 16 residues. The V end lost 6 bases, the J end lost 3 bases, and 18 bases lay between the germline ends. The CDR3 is CASRPHSGSYNQPQHF. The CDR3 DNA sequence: TGTGCCAGCAGGCCTCACAGTGGGAGTTACAATCAGCCCCAGCATTTT.

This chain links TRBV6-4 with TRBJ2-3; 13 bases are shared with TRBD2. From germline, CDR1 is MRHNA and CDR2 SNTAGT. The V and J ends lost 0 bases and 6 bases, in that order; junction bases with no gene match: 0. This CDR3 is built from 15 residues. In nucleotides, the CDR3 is TGTGCCAGCAGTGACTCGACTAGCGGGGGGGATACGCAGTATTTT. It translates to CASSDSTSGGDTQYF.

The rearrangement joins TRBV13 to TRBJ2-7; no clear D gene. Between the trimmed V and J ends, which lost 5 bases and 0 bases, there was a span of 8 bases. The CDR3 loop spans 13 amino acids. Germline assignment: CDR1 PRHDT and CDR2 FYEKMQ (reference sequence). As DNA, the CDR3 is TGTGCCAGCAGCCGTCTCAGCTCCTACGAGCAGTACTTC. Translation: CASSRLSSYEQYF.

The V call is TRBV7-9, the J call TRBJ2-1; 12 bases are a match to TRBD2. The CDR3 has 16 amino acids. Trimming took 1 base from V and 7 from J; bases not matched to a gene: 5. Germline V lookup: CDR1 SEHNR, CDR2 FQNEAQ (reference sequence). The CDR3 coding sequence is TGTGCCAGCAGCTTAGGACTAGCGGGAGTGAGTAATGAGCAGTTCTTC. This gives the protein CASSLGLAGVSNEQFF. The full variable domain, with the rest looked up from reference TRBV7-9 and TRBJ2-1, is DTGVSQNPRHKITKRGQNVTFRCDPISEHNRLYWYRQTLGQGPEFLTYFQNEAQLEKSRLLSDRFSAERPKGSFSTLEIQRTEQGDSAMYLCASSLGLAGVSNEQFFGPGTRLTVL.

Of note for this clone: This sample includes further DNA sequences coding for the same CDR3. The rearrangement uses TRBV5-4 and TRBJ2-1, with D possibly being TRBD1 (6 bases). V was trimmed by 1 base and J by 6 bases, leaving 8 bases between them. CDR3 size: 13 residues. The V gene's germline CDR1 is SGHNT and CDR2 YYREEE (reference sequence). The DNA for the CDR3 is TGTGCCAGCAGCTTGCGAGGGGGCAATGAGCAGTTCTTC. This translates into CASSLRGGNEQFF. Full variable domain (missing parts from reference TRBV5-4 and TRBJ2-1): ETGVTQSPTHLIKTRGQQVTLRCSSQSGHNTVSWYQQALGQGPQFIFQYYREEENGRGNFPPRFSGLQFPNYSSELNVNALELDDSALYLCASSLRGGNEQFFGPGTRLTVL.

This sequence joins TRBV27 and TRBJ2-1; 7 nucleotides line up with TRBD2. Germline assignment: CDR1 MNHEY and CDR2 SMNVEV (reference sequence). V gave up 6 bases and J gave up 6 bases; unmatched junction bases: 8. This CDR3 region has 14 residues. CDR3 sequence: CASSRSGAFNEQFF. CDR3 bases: TGTGCCAGCAGCAGAAGCGGGGCCTTCAATGAGCAGTTCTTC.

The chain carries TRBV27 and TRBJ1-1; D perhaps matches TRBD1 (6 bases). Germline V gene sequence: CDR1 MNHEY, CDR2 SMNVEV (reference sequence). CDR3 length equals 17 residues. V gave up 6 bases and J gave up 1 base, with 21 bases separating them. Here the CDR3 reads CASRQPGHSSANTEAFF. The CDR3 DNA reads TGTGCCAGCAGACAGCCGGGACACAGCTCGGCGAACACTGAAGCTTTCTTT.

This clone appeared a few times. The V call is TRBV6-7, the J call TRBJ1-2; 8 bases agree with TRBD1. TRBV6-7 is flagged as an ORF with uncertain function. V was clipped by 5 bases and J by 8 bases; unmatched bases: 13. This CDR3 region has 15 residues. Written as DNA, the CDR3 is TGTGCCAGCAGTACGCGGACAGGGATCGCGGTGGGCTACACCTTC. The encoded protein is CASSTRTGIAVGYTF.